The 27 T cell receptor beta chains below come from one sample, sequenced in a study of sequential checkpoint blockade in melanoma. Treatment reported: randomized to nivolumab then ipilimumab (arm A) or the reverse (arm B). Profiling relied on immunoSEQ multiplex PCR, and the TCRdb table lists in-frame clones only, not all of them. The table records approximately 12,000 clones, 82% of them present only once. Sequences were derived from CD8+ T cells sorted from blood (inferred from file names), sampled from a patient given nivolumab and ipilimumab in sequence. The source is a human donor with melanoma.

This chain links TRBV2 with TRBJ2-2; possibly TRBD2 for D (5 bases). Germline lookup yields CDR1 SNHLY and CDR2 FYNNEI. The CDR3 length is 17 residues. Deletions cut 5 bases from V and 0 bases from J, with 16 bases between. CDR3 DNA sequence: TGTGCCAGCAGTACTACTTTGGAGGTTGCGAACACCGGGGAGCTGTTTTTT. Protein sequence: CASSTTLEVANTGELFF.

The rearrangement uses TRBV5-6 and TRBJ2-5; 8 nucleotides align to TRBD2. CDR1 is SGHDT and CDR2 is YYEEEE in the germline V gene. The length of the CDR3 is 15 residues. Trimming at V came to 0 bases and at J to 4 bases, leaving 5 bases not matched to a gene. The CDR3 nucleotides are TGTGCCAGCAGCTTGGTCGCGGGGGGTTTAGAGACCCAGTACTTC. Its protein product is CASSLVAGGLETQYF.

The chain joins TRBV7-9 to TRBJ2-5; 9 bases match TRBD2. CDR3 size: 15 residues. Germline loops: CDR1 SEHNR, CDR2 FQNEAQ (reference sequence). The ends lost 5 bases at V and 5 bases at J; junction bases unmatched: 9. The CDR3 sequence is CASSPPKSGGETQYF. The CDR3 bases are TGTGCCAGCAGCCCCCCCAAAAGCGGGGGGGAGACCCAGTACTTC.

CDR3 nucleotides: TGCGCCAGCAGCCAGAACCCGGGACAGGGCGGTCTCGATACGCAGTATTTT. This encodes CASSQNPGQGGLDTQYF. This sequence joins TRBV4-1 and TRBJ2-3, with 9 bases identical to TRBD1. J gave up 6 bases and V 3 bases, and 13 bases lay outside the gene matches. Germline-derived CDR1 and CDR2 are MGHRA and YSYEKL. The CDR3 is 17 amino acids.

This rearrangement joins TRBV4-1 to TRBJ2-6; D call uncertain. V dropped 1 base and J dropped 0 bases, with 10 bases sitting between them. The CDR3 is 17 amino acids. Germline V gene lookup returns CDR1 MGHRA and CDR2 YSYEKL. The CDR3 sequence: CASSQAAGYSGANVLTF. Here the CDR3 DNA reads TGCGCCAGCAGCCAAGCCGCAGGTTACTCTGGGGCCAACGTCCTGACTTTC.

This clone was recorded a few times. V and J are TRBV6-1 and TRBJ1-1; maybe TRBD1 (5 bases). Trimming took 6 bases from V and 4 from J, leaving 15 bases between them. Germline assignment: CDR1 MNHNS and CDR2 SASEGT. The CDR3 length is 14 residues. The CDR3 loop is CASRVREEPTEAFF. Here the CDR3 DNA reads TGTGCCAGCAGAGTCAGGGAAGAGCCCACTGAAGCTTTCTTT.

The rearrangement links TRBV5-5 to TRBJ1-2; no definite D call. Trimming shortened V by 0 bases and J by 8 bases, and 17 bases separated the two germline ends. The CDR3 is 15 residues long. Per germline, CDR1 SGHKS and CDR2 YYEKEE (reference sequence). CDR3 coding DNA: TGTGCCAGCAGCTTGGCTTATCAGGTCTGGGAGGGCTACACCTTC. Protein sequence: CASSLAYQVWEGYTF.

V usage is TRBV10-2 and J usage is TRBJ2-2; D not certain. The CDR3 runs 11 residues. The germline gives CDR1 WSHSY, CDR2 SAAADI. V lost 11 bases and J 4 bases, leaving 8 bases between the germline ends. CDR3 in DNA: TGCGCCCAGGATTCCACCGGGGAGCTGTTTTTT. The encoded protein is CAQDSTGELFF.

The chain carries TRBV29-1 and TRBJ2-5, with TRBD2 matching over 7 bases. V dropped 3 bases and J dropped 0; count of bases not matched to a gene: 13. Germline V gene sequence: CDR1 SQVTM, CDR2 ANQGSEA. The CDR3 runs to 17 residues. CDR3 sequence: CSVEHFGGGTYQETQYF. The CDR3 DNA reads TGCAGCGTTGAGCATTTTGGGGGAGGGACGTACCAAGAGACCCAGTACTTC.

J is TRBJ2-7 and V is TRBV5-1; possibly TRBD1 for D (6 bases). The length of the CDR3 is 15 residues. Germline V gives CDR1 SGHRS, CDR2 YFSETQ. Trimming cost V 0 bases and J 4 bases, with 14 bases left between them. In DNA, the CDR3 is TGCGCCAGCAGCTTGGTACAGGGCCTCGGGTACGAGCAGTACTTC. Translating it yields CASSLVQGLGYEQYF.

This sequence joins TRBV27 and TRBJ1-1, with TRBD1 as a possible D gene (5 bases). Germline CDR1 is MNHEY and CDR2 is SMNVEV (reference sequence). The V end was cut by 3 bases, the J end by 0 bases, with 17 bases between. The length of the CDR3 is 17 residues. The CDR3 loop reads CASSFPRQLGMNTEAFF. The CDR3 nucleotides are TGTGCCAGCAGTTTTCCCCGACAGCTGGGGATGAACACTGAAGCTTTCTTT.

The J gene is TRBJ2-7, the V gene TRBV5-1; TRBD1 agrees at 7 bases. Germline-derived CDR1 and CDR2 are SGHRS and YFSETQ. Trimming cost V 0 bases and J 5 bases; bases outside gene matches: 2. This CDR3 region has 13 residues. Here the CDR3 reads CASSLDGTDEQYF. CDR3 coding DNA: TGCGCCAGCAGCTTGGACGGGACAGACGAGCAGTACTTC.

V is TRBV7-6 and J is TRBJ1-1; 9 positions match TRBD1. Per the germline V gene, CDR1 is SGHVS and CDR2 is FNYEAQ. The CDR3 loop spans 14 amino acids. The trim removed 5 bases at V and 1 base at J, leaving 2 bases unmatched. In DNA, the CDR3 is TGTGCCAGCAGCACGGGACAGGGGAACACTGAAGCTTTCTTT. It encodes CASSTGQGNTEAFF.

The chain carries TRBV9 and TRBJ2-7; TRBD2 matches at 8 bases. The junction had 5 bases not matched to a gene; V was cut back by 0 bases and J by 6 bases. The CDR3 extends over 14 amino acids. The germline V gene has CDR1 SGDLS and CDR2 YYNGEE. The CDR3 region has the DNA TGTGCCAGCAGCGTAGCAGCGGGAGTACGCGAGCAGTACTTC. As protein: CASSVAAGVREQYF.

The rearrangement joins TRBV5-6 to TRBJ2-7; TRBD2 might be the D (5 bases). Germline V gene sequence: CDR1 SGHDT, CDR2 YYEEEE. The CDR3 has 14 residues. Between the trimmed V and J ends, which lost 2 bases and 3 bases, there was a span of 12 bases. CDR3 nucleotides: TGTGCCAGCAGCTTTTTGGCTAGCTTCTACGAGCAGTACTTC. It codes for CASSFLASFYEQYF.

The chain joins TRBV7-9 to TRBJ2-7, with 10 positions matching TRBD1. The CDR3 totals 15 residues. CDR1 SEHNR and CDR2 FQNEAQ come from the germline V gene (reference sequence). The V gene end was trimmed by 0 bases and the J gene end by 6 bases; junction bases not matched to a gene: 5. The CDR3 here is CASSLAGTGDIEQYF. The CDR3 nucleotides are TGTGCCAGCAGCTTAGCAGGGACAGGGGATATCGAGCAGTACTTC.

The chain links TRBV13 to TRBJ2-2; 8 nucleotides line up with TRBD2. Germline loops: CDR1 PRHDT, CDR2 FYEKMQ (reference sequence). Trimming at V came to 5 bases and at J to 2 bases, leaving 7 bases not matched to a gene. CDR3 length equals 16 residues. CDR3 in amino acids: CASSPVGLANTGELFF. The CDR3 DNA reads TGTGCCAGCAGCCCCGTCGGACTAGCCAACACCGGGGAGCTGTTTTTT.

The rearrangement links TRBV14 to TRBJ2-5, with D possibly matching TRBD2 (7 bases). Germline CDR1 SGHDN, CDR2 FVKESK. V shed 1 base and J shed 3 bases, with 15 bases lying between them. This CDR3 spans 16 amino acids. The CDR3 bases are TGTGCCAGCAGCCAAGTAGGGGGGGCTTTTGAAGAGACCCAGTACTTC. It specifies CASSQVGGAFEETQYF.

The rearrangement uses TRBV27 and TRBJ2-1, with 7 positions matching TRBD2. J gave up 5 bases and V 3 bases, and 1 base lay outside the gene matches. Germline V gene lookup returns CDR1 MNHEY and CDR2 SMNVEV (reference sequence). This CDR3 spans 13 amino acids. The DNA for the CDR3 is TGTGCCAGCAGTTTCAGCGGGAACAATGAGCAGTTCTTC. It is translated as CASSFSGNNEQFF.

The chain couples TRBV6-1 to TRBJ1-4; maybe TRBD1 (5 bases). The germline V gene has CDR1 MNHNS and CDR2 SASEGT. With 0 bases removed from V and 7 bases from J, the gap between germline ends came to 12 bases. There are 15 residues in the CDR3. This chain's CDR3 is CASSEATGGAEKLFF. CDR3 nucleotide sequence: TGTGCCAGCAGTGAAGCTACTGGAGGGGCTGAAAAACTGTTTTTT.

This chain connects TRBV7-9 to TRBJ2-7; 7 nucleotides align to TRBD2. The length of the CDR3 is 16 residues. Germline V CDR1 and CDR2: SEHNR, FQNEAQ (reference sequence). The V and J ends lost 4 bases and 3 bases, in that order; junction bases with no gene match: 12. The CDR3 nucleotides are TGTGCCAGCAGCTCCGCGGAAGCGGGGATGTTCTACGAGCAGTACTTC. Amino acid sequence: CASSSAEAGMFYEQYF.

The genes are TRBV27 and TRBJ1-3; 10 positions match TRBD1. CDR1 and CDR2 (germline): MNHEY, SMNVEV (reference sequence). This CDR3 is built from 14 residues. V lost 5 bases, J lost 4 bases, and 2 bases stayed unmatched. The CDR3 here is CASSDRGPGNTIYF. DNA of the CDR3: TGTGCCAGCAGTGACAGGGGGCCCGGAAACACCATATATTTT.

This clone is medium-sized (0.01 to 0.1%) within its sample. The chain carries TRBV28 and TRBJ2-7; D remains unclear. The CDR3 runs 16 residues. Trimming removed 4 bases from V and 2 bases from J, with 18 bases in between. The germline gives CDR1 MDHEN, CDR2 SYDVKM. Written as DNA, the CDR3 is TGTGCCAGCAGTTCCGATTCTAATCCCCGCACCTACGAGCAGTACTTC. This sequence encodes CASSSDSNPRTYEQYF.

The chain links TRBV5-4 to TRBJ2-2, with D unresolved. V lost 2 bases and J 1 base, leaving 6 bases between the germline ends. CDR1 is SGHNT, CDR2 YYREEE, per germline (reference sequence). The CDR3 totals 14 residues. CDR3 in amino acids: CASSFRGNTGELFF. As DNA, the CDR3 is TGTGCCAGCAGCTTTCGCGGGAACACCGGGGAGCTGTTTTTT.

This clone was picked up one time. This chain connects TRBV2 to TRBJ2-7, with D tentatively TRBD2 (7 bases). Germline V gives CDR1 SNHLY, CDR2 FYNNEI. The CDR3 runs to 14 residues. V lost 6 bases and J lost 3, with 15 bases in between. CDR3 in amino acids: CASRGGALYYEQYF. The DNA for the CDR3 is TGTGCCAGCAGGGGGGGGGCACTCTACTACGAGCAGTACTTC.

V gene TRBV6-5 combines with J gene TRBJ1-1; 8 positions agree with TRBD1. The CDR3 is made up of 16 amino acids. J gave up 1 base and V 4 bases, and 8 bases lay outside the gene matches. The germline V gene encodes CDR1 MNHEY and CDR2 SVGAGI. CDR3 loop: CASSSTGGEGNTEAFF. The CDR3 bases are TGTGCCAGCAGTTCCACAGGGGGAGAGGGGAACACTGAAGCTTTCTTT.

The V gene is TRBV6-6, the J gene TRBJ2-5, with TRBD1 as a possible D gene (5 bases). CDR1 and CDR2 (germline): MNHNY, SVGAGI (reference sequence). V shed 6 bases and J shed 11 bases, with 16 bases lying between them. The CDR3 consists of 12 residues. CDR3: CASSQGAVEQYF. In nucleotides, the CDR3 is TGTGCCAGCAGCCAAGGGGCGGTTGAGCAGTACTTC.